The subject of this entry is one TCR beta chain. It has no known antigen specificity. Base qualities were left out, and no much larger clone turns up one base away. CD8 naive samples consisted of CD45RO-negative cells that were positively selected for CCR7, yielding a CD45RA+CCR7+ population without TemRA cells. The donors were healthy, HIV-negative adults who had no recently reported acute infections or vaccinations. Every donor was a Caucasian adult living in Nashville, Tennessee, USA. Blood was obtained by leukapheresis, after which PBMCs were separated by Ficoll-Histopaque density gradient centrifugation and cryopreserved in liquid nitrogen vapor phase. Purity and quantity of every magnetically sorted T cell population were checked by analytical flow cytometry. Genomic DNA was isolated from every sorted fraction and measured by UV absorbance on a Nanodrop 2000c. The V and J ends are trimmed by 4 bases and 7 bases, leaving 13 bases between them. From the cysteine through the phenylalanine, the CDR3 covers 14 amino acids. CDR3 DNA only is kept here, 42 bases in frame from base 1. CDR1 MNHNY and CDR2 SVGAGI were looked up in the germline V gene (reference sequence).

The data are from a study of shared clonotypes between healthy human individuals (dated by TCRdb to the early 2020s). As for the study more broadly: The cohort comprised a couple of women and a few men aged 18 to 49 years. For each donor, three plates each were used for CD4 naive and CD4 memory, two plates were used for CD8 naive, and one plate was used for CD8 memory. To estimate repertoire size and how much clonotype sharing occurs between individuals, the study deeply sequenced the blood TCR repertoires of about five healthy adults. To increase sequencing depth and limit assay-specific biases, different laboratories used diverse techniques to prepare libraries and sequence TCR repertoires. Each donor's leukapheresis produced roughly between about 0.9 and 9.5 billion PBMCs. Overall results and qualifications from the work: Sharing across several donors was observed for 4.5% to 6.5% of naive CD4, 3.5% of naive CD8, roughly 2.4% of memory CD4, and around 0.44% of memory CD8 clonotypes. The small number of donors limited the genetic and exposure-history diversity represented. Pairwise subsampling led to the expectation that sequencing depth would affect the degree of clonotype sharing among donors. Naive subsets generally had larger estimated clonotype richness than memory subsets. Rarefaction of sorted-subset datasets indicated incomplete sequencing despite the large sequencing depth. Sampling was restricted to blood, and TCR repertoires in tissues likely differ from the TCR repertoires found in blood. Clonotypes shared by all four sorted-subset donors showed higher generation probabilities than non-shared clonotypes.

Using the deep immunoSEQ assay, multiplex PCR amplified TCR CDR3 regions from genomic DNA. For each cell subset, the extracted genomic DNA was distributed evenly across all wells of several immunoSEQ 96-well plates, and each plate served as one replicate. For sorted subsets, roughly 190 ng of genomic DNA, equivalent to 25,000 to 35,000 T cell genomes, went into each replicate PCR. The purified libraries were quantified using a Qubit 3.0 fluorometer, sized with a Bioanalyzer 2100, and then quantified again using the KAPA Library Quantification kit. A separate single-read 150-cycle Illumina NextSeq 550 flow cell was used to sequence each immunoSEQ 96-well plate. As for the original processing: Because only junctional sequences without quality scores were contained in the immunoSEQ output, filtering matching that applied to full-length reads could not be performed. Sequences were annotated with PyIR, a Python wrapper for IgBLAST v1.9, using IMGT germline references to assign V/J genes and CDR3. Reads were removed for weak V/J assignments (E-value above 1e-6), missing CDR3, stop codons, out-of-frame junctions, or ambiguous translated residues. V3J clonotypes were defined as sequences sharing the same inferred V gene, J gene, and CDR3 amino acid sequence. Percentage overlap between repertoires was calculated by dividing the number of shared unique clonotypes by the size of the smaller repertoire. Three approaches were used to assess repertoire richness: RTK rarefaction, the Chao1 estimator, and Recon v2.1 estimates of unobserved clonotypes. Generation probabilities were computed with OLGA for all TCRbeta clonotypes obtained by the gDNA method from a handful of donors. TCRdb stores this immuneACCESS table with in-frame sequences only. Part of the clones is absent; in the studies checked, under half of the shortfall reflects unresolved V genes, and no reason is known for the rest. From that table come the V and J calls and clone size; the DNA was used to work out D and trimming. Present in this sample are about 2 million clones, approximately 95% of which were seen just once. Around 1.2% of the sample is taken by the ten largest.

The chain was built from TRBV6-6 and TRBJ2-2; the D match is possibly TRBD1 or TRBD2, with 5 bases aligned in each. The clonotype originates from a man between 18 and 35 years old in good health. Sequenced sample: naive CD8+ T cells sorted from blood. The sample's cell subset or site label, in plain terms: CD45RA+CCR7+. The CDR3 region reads CASSFTSDSGELFF. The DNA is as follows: TGTGCCAGCAGTTTTACTAGTGACAGCGGGGAGCTGTTTTTT.